These 23 T cell receptor beta chains came from one sample sequenced in a study of identical twins. TCRdb reprocessed the 5' RACE reads via MiXCR and lists one record per CDR3 protein. The table shows some 710,000 distinct CDR3 sequences, with approximately 6.1% occurring only once. Sequences were obtained from naive T cells sorted from blood. The receptors shown here come from a man aged 18 to 29 in good health.

This sequence joins TRBV7-6 and TRBJ2-2; 8 bases map to TRBD2. The CDR3 length is 17 residues. Trimming at V came to 4 bases and at J to 4 bases, leaving 11 bases not matched to a gene. Germline V gene data show CDR1 as SGHVS and CDR2 as FNYEAQ. CDR3 residues: CASSSLGSSGATGELFF. CDR3 in DNA: TGTGCCAGCAGCTCGCTAGGTAGTAGCGGGGCCACCGGGGAGCTGTTTTTT.

This clonotype was detected many times. The chain combines TRBV11-2 with TRBJ2-7, with D perhaps TRBD1 (6 bases). The CDR3 contains 14 residues. Germline assignment: CDR1 SGHAT and CDR2 FQNNGV. With 6 bases removed from V and 5 bases from J, the gap between germline ends came to 17 bases. CDR3 sequence: CASRDTGYFDEQYV. The CDR3 region has the DNA TGTGCCAGCAGAGACACAGGGTACTTTGACGAGCAGTACGTC.

The J gene is TRBJ2-7, the V gene TRBV29-1, with a possible D match to TRBD1 (5 bases). V was trimmed by 2 bases and J by 2 bases, leaving 13 bases between them. The CDR3 totals 14 residues. Germline V gene lookup returns CDR1 SQVTM and CDR2 ANQGSEA. The CDR3 sequence: CSVERAQGPYEQYF. DNA for the CDR3: TGCAGCGTTGAAAGGGCCCAGGGCCCCTACGAGCAGTACTTC.

This clonotype was observed at least ten times. The chain couples TRBV5-1 to TRBJ2-3; D gene ambiguous. This CDR3 contains 13 residues. Trimming pared 4 bases from V and 5 bases from J, leaving 11 bases between. CDR1 SGHRS and CDR2 YFSETQ come from the germline V gene. CDR3 nucleotide sequence: TGCGCCAGCAGCCCTGGAGCCAGAGATACGCAGTATTTT. Residues: CASSPGARDTQYF.

There are many counts of this clonotype. This chain joins TRBV5-1 and TRBJ2-3, with D possibly TRBD1 on 6 matching bases. The germline CDR1 and CDR2 sequences are SGHRS and YFSETQ. Between the trimmed V and J ends, which lost 0 bases and 2 bases, there was a span of 13 bases. The CDR3 is made up of 16 amino acids. CDR3 sequence: CASSLGRQDITDTQYF. As DNA, the CDR3 is TGCGCCAGCAGCTTGGGGAGACAGGATATCACAGATACGCAGTATTTT.

This clonotype was observed a handful of times. The J gene is TRBJ1-6, the V gene TRBV6-5; D gene uncertain. Germline assignment: CDR1 MNHEY and CDR2 SVGAGI. The CDR3 spans 16 residues. V lost 0 bases and J lost 8, with 14 bases in between. This CDR3 is CASSYSMFPGDSPLHF. CDR3 DNA sequence: TGTGCCAGCAGTTACTCGATGTTTCCCGGGGATTCACCCCTCCACTTT.

V is TRBV7-9 and J is TRBJ2-5; D remains ambiguous. Germline lookup yields CDR1 SEHNR and CDR2 FQNEAQ (reference sequence). CDR3 length: 13 amino acids. Between the trimmed V and J ends, which lost 7 bases and 2 bases, there was a span of 11 bases. Written as DNA, the CDR3 is TGTGCCAGCATCCGACTGAGACAAGAGACCCAGTACTTC. It yields the protein CASIRLRQETQYF.

This clonotype was counted at least ten times. The chain combines TRBV12-3 or TRBV12-4 with TRBJ2-2, with TRBD2 matching over 9 bases. The CDR3 loop spans 14 amino acids. With V trimmed by 6 bases and J by 4 bases, 3 bases remained unmatched. The CDR3 nucleotides are TGTGCCAGCAGGCCAGCGGGAGGCACCGGGGAGCTGTTTTTT. Protein product: CASRPAGGTGELFF.

This clonotype was seen more than once but under ten times. The V call is TRBV5-1, the J call TRBJ2-5; perhaps TRBD1 as D (6 bases). CDR3 length equals 12 residues. CDR1 and CDR2 (germline): SGHRS, YFSETQ. Trimming shortened V by 8 bases and J by 5 bases, and 13 bases separated the two germline ends. CDR3 region: CASQGPGETQYF. The CDR3 DNA is TGCGCCAGTCAGGGGCCGGGGGAGACCCAGTACTTC.

The chain combines TRBV27 with TRBJ2-1, with TRBD2 matching 8 bases. This CDR3 contains 15 residues. V trimming: 2 bases; J trimming: 4 bases; junction bases outside the gene matches: 4. Germline CDR1 MNHEY, CDR2 SMNVEV (reference sequence). The CDR3 DNA is TGTGCCAGCAGTTTACTCGGGGGGGAATACAATGAGCAGTTCTTC. This codes for CASSLLGGEYNEQFF.

This clonotype was counted at least ten times. The chain couples TRBV11-2 to TRBJ2-7; D not certain. Germline V CDR1 and CDR2: SGHAT, FQNNGV. The V and J ends lost 1 base and 0 bases respectively, with 10 bases between them. The CDR3 runs 15 residues. The CDR3, as DNA: TGTGCCAGCAGCTTAGGGCTAGAAAGCTCCTACGAGCAGTACGTC. The encoded protein is CASSLGLESSYEQYV.

The gene calls are TRBV12-5 and TRBJ2-1, with TRBD2 matching 14 bases. The CDR3 sequence is 16 residues long. The ends lost 1 base at V and 7 bases at J; junction bases unmatched: 3. Germline-derived CDR1 and CDR2 are LGHNT and FRNRAP. The CDR3 sequence is CASGLGGTSGGNEQFF. CDR3 bases: TGTGCTAGTGGTTTGGGCGGGACTAGCGGGGGTAATGAGCAGTTCTTC.

The V call is TRBV11-1, the J call TRBJ2-1; 9 bases align to TRBD2. The CDR3 runs to 12 residues. The junction had 7 bases not matched to a gene; V was cut back by 5 bases and J by 14 bases. Looked up from germline, CDR1 is SGHAT and CDR2 is FQDESV (reference sequence). The CDR3 region is CASSHSGSNEFF. The CDR3 region has the DNA TGTGCCAGCAGCCATAGCGGGAGTAACGAGTTCTTC.

The CDR3: CASSSQPGVPYEQYV. DNA for the CDR3: TGTGCCAGCAGTTCCCAACCAGGGGTCCCCTACGAGCAGTACGTC. The chain recombines TRBV27 with TRBJ2-7, with D tentatively TRBD1 (6 bases). Trimming stripped 4 bases from V and 2 bases from J, with 15 bases between. Per germline, CDR1 MNHEY and CDR2 SMNVEV (reference sequence). The CDR3 runs 15 residues.

This chain joins TRBV7-8 and TRBJ1-5; D is unclear. V was clipped by 5 bases and J by 4 bases, with 12 bases between them. Germline CDR1 and CDR2: SGHVS and FQNEAQ. The CDR3 runs to 14 residues. CDR3 nucleotide sequence: TGTGCCAGCAGCCGTACGGACGGGAATCAGCCCCAGCATTTT. The encoded protein is CASSRTDGNQPQHF.

In its sample, this clonotype was seen many times. Here the CDR3 reads CATLGRSYNEQFF. The CDR3 DNA reads TGTGCCACTCTAGGGAGGTCATACAATGAGCAGTTCTTC. The chain carries TRBV15 and TRBJ2-1, with D tentatively TRBD2 (6 bases). Trimming cost V 9 bases and J 4 bases, with 13 bases left between them. The length of the CDR3 is 13 residues. CDR1 is LNHNV and CDR2 is YYDKDF in the germline V gene (reference sequence).

The chain links TRBV5-1 to TRBJ2-4; TRBD1 matches 9 bases. The CDR3 contains 17 residues. Losses at the gene ends were 4 bases for V and 2 bases for J; bases not matched to a gene: 10. The germline CDR1 and CDR2 sequences are SGHRS and YFSETQ. The CDR3 DNA follows: TGCGCCAGCAGCCCAGGGGGACAGGGAAATACCAAAAACATTCAGTACTTC. This codes for CASSPGGQGNTKNIQYF.

The genes are TRBV7-9 and TRBJ2-1; 12 bases are shared with TRBD1. V lost 2 bases to trimming and J lost 6 bases; unmatched junction nucleotides: 5. CDR1 is SEHNR, CDR2 FQNEAQ, per germline (reference sequence). This CDR3 is built from 16 residues. CDR3 loop: CASSLSRDRGLNEQFF. As DNA, the CDR3 is TGTGCCAGCAGCTTATCTCGGGACAGGGGGCTCAATGAGCAGTTCTTC.

This clonotype was counted between two and nine times. The genes are TRBV27 and TRBJ2-5; no firm D call. V dropped 0 bases and J dropped 2 bases, with 13 bases sitting between them. The CDR3 is 16 amino acids. In germline, CDR1 is MNHEY, CDR2 SMNVEV (reference sequence). The CDR3: CASSLSGPARQETQYF. The CDR3 bases are TGTGCCAGCAGTTTATCTGGGCCCGCCCGGCAAGAGACCCAGTACTTC.

This clonotype was counted only a few times. This chain uses TRBV18 with TRBJ2-1; D is undetermined. The CDR3 has 15 amino acids. Deletions cut 2 bases from V and 1 base from J, with 9 bases between. Germline V lookup: CDR1 KGHSH, CDR2 LQKENI. CDR3 loop: CASSPAQTSYNEQFF. In DNA, the CDR3 is TGTGCCAGCTCACCAGCTCAGACTTCCTACAATGAGCAGTTCTTC.

This clonotype was counted at least ten times. The V gene is TRBV7-2, the J gene TRBJ2-3; D uncertain. This CDR3 has 13 residues. The V and J ends lost 5 bases and 2 bases respectively, with 8 bases between them. In germline, CDR1 is SGHTA, CDR2 FQGNSA. CDR3 protein: CASSRGVTDTQYF. The DNA for the CDR3 is TGTGCCAGCAGCCGAGGAGTCACAGATACGCAGTATTTT.

Many counts were recorded for this clonotype. The CDR3 DNA reads as TGTGCCAGCAGTGAACTTCCAGGTTCCATTTCCCTCTATGGCTACACCTTC. As protein: CASSELPGSISLYGYTF. The V and J genes are TRBV6-1 and TRBJ1-2, with D unresolved. Deletions cut 2 bases from V and 4 bases from J, with 20 bases between. CDR3 length equals 17 residues. Germline CDR1 reads MNHNS; CDR2 reads SASEGT.

The rearrangement links TRBV12-3 or TRBV12-4 to TRBJ2-7, with D perhaps TRBD1 (6 bases). The ends were cut back, 7 bases at V and 0 bases at J, with 13 bases in the middle. The CDR3 runs 14 residues. CDR3 sequence reads: CASTRQDSSYEQYV. The DNA of the CDR3 is TGTGCCAGCACGCGGCAGGACAGCTCCTACGAGCAGTACGTC.